The clone carrying this T cell receptor (beta chain) was seen ten or more times. Its cognate antigen is unknown. The hyperthyroidism patients, aged 18 to 65, had been newly diagnosed, with under 2 months' duration. Pregnancy or lactation, uncontrolled infections and other autoimmune diseases were grounds for excluding patients. These data belong to a study of Graves' ophthalmopathy and Graves' hyperthyroidism. RNA transcripts served as template for amplifying TCR beta CDR3 sequences. First-round RT-PCR used HTBI primers; second-round multiplex PCR followed. TCRdb ran MiXCR on the multiplex PCR reads and lists one entry per CDR3 protein. The data show over a million distinct CDR3 sequences, around a third seen once. The study, taken as a whole, reports: Sensitivity reached more than 70% and specificity about 72% when the model predicted ophthalmopathy progression. Appearing in blood as well were most expanded thyroid clonotypes above 0.001 frequency.

Germline V gene lookup returns CDR1 DFQATT and CDR2 SNEGSKA (reference sequence). The CDR3 is 15 residues long. Trimming left V 5 bases short and J 6 bases short, with 23 bases between. The clonotype originates from an adult man with Graves' hyperthyroidism. The sample comprised peripheral blood or thyroid tissue (not recorded which). The genes are TRBV20-1 and TRBJ2-7; either TRBD1 or TRBD2 may fit D (5 bases each). The CDR3 protein is CSAWGPGREASEQYF. CDR3 coding DNA: TGCAGTGCTTGGGGACCGGGGCGAGAGGCGTCCGAGCAGTACTTC.